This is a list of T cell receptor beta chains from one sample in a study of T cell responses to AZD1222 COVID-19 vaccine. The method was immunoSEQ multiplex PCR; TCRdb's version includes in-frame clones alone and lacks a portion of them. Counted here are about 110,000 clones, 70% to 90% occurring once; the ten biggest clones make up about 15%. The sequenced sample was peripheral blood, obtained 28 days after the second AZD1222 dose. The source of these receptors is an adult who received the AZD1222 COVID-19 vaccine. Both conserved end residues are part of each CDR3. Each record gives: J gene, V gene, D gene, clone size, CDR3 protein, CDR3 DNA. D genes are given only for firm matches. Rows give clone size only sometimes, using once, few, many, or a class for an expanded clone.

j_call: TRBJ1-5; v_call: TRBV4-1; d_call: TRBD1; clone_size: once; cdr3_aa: CASSQEGQGLNQPQHF; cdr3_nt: TGCGCCAGCAGCCAAGAGGGACAGGGCCTCAATCAGCCCCAGCATTTT
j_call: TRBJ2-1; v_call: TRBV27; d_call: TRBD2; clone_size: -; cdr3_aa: CASSSPGLAFNEQFF; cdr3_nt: TGTGCCAGCAGTTCGCCGGGACTAGCGTTTAATGAGCAGTTCTTC
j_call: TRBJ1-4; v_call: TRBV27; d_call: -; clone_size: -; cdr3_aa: CASSPEEGGLLTNEKLFF; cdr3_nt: TGTGCCAGCAGCCCCGAGGAAGGGGGTTTGCTCACTAATGAAAAACTGTTTTTT
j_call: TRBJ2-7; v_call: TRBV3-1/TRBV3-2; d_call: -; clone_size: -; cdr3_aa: CASSQDGATTYEQYF; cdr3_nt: TGTGCCAGCAGCCAAGATGGGGCCACAACCTACGAGCAGTACTTC
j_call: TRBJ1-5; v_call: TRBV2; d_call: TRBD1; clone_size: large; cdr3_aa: CASSAGTQQGSKGQPQHF; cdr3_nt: TGTGCCAGCAGTGCGGGGACCCAACAGGGGAGTAAGGGACAGCCCCAGCATTTT
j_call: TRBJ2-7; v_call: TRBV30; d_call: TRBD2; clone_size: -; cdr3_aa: CAWSFGDYLSYEQYF; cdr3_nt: TGTGCCTGGAGTTTCGGGGACTACCTCTCCTACGAGCAGTACTTC
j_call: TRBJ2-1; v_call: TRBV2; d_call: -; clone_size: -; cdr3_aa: CASIQDYNEQFF; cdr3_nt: TGTGCCAGCATACAGGACTACAATGAGCAGTTCTTC
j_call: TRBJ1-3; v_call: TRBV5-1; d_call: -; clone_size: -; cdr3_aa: CASSRIGTPGFSGNTIYF; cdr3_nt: TGCGCCAGCAGCAGAATCGGAACCCCAGGTTTCTCTGGAAACACCATATATTTT
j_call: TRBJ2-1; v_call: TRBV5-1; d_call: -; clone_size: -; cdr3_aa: CASSETGLHEQFF; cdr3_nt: TGCGCCAGCAGCGAAACAGGGTTGCATGAGCAGTTCTTC
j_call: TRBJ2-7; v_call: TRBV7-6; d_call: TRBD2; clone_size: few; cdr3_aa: CASSLTSGGAYEQYF; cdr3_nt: TGTGCCAGCAGCCTAACTAGCGGGGGGGCCTACGAGCAGTACTTC
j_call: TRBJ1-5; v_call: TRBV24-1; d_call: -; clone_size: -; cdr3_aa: CATSDNGTPINQPQHF; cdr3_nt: TGTGCCACCAGTGATAATGGAACACCAATCAATCAGCCCCAGCATTTT
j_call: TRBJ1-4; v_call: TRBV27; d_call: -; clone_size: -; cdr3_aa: CASSLGLGEKLFF; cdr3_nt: TGTGCCAGCAGTTTGGGGCTGGGTGAAAAACTGTTTTTT
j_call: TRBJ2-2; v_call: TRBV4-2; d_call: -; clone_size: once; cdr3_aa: CASTLLYTGELFF; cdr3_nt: TGTGCCAGCACCCTTTTGTACACCGGGGAGCTGTTTTTT
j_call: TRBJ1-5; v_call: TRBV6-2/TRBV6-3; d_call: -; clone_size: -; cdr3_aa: CASSYLFNQPQHF; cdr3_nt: TGTGCCAGCAGTTACCTATTCAATCAGCCCCAGCATTTT
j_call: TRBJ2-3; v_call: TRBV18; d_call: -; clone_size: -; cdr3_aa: CASSGTPASTDTQYF; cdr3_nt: TGTGCCAGCTCGGGGACTCCGGCTAGCACAGATACGCAGTATTTT
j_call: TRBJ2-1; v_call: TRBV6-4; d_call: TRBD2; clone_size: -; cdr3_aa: CASSELAGDYNEQFF; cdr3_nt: TGTGCCAGCAGTGAGCTAGCGGGAGACTACAATGAGCAGTTCTTC
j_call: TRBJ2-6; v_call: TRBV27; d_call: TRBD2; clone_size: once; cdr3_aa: CASSLRGGRYSGANVLTF; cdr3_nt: TGTGCCAGCAGTTTAAGGGGCGGGAGGTACTCTGGGGCCAACGTCCTGACTTTC
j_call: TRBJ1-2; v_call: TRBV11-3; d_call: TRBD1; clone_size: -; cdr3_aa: CASSLTWDRDDYGYTF; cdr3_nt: TGTGCCAGCAGCTTAACATGGGACAGGGACGACTATGGCTACACCTTC
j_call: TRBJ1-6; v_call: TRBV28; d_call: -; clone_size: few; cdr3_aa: CASIPGTAGNSPLHF; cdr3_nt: TGTGCCAGCATCCCCGGGACCGCGGGCAATTCACCCCTCCACTTT
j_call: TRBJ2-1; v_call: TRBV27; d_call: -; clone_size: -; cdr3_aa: CASSLEPYNEQFF; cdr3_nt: TGTGCCAGCAGTCTAGAGCCTTACAATGAGCAGTTCTTC
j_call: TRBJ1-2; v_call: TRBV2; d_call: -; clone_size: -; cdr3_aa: CASSQTLRANYGYTF; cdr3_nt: TGTGCCAGCAGCCAAACCCTCAGAGCCAACTATGGCTACACCTTC
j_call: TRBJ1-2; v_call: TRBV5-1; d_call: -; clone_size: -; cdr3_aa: CASSLEPGHVYGYTF; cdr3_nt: TGCGCCAGCAGCTTGGAACCGGGACACGTCTATGGCTACACCTTC
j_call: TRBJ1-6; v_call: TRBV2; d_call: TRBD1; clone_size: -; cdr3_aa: CASRTGTANSPLHF; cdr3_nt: TGTGCCAGCAGGACCGGGACAGCGAATTCACCCCTCCACTTT
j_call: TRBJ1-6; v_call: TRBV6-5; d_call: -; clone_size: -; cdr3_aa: CASNYRASPLHF; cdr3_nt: TGTGCCAGCAACTATAGAGCTTCACCCCTCCACTTT
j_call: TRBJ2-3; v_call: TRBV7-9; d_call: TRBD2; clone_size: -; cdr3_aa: CASTPKVAGDTDTQYF; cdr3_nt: TGTGCCAGCACCCCGAAGGTAGCGGGCGACACAGATACGCAGTATTTT
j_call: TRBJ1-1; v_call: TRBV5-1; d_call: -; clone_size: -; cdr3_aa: CASSFELNTEAFF; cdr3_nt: TGCGCCAGCAGCTTCGAATTGAACACTGAAGCTTTCTTT
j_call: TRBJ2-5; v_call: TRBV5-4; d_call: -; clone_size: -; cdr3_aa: CASSLEAGIQETQYF; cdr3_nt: TGTGCCAGCAGCTTGGAGGCAGGGATTCAAGAGACCCAGTACTTC
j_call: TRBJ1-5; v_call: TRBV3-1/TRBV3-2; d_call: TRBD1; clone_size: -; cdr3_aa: CASSQGQGNQPQHF; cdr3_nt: TGTGCCAGCAGCCAGGGACAGGGCAATCAGCCCCAGCATTTT
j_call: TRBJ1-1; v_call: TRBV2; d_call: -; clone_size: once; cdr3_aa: CASSDRKNTEAFF; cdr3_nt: TGTGCCAGCAGCGACAGAAAGAACACTGAAGCTTTCTTT
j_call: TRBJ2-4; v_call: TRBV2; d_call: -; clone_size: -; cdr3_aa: CASRNSPRGVAKNIQYF; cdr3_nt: TGTGCCAGCAGGAACTCCCCCAGGGGAGTGGCCAAAAACATTCAGTACTTC
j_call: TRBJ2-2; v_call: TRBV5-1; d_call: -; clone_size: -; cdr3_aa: CASSTGLANTGELFF; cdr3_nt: TGCGCCAGCAGTACGGGACTTGCGAACACCGGGGAGCTGTTTTTT
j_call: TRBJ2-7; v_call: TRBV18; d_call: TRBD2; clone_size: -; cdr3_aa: CASSPGGELLYEQYF; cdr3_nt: TGTGCCAGCTCACCAGGGGGGGAGCTACTCTACGAGCAGTACTTC
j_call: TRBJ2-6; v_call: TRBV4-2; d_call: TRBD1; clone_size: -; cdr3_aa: CASRKIGQGASRANVLTF; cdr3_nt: TGTGCCAGCAGAAAAATAGGACAGGGGGCTTCTCGGGCCAACGTCCTGACTTTC
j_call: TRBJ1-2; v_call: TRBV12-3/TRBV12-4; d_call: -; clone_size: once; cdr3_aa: CASVGQRNYGYTF; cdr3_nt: TGTGCCAGCGTCGGACAGCGGAACTATGGCTACACCTTC
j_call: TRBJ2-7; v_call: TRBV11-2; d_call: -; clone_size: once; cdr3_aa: CASKWSSSYEQYF; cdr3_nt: TGTGCCAGCAAGTGGTCTAGCTCCTACGAGCAGTACTTC
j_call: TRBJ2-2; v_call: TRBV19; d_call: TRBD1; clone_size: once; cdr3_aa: CASSTSGGSANTGELFF; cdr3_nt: TGTGCCAGTAGTACCTCAGGGGGCAGCGCGAACACCGGGGAGCTGTTTTTT
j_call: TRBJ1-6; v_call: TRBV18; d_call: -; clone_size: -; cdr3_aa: CASSPPSQGNSPLHF; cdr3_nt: TGTGCCAGCTCACCACCTAGTCAGGGGAATTCACCCCTCCACTTT
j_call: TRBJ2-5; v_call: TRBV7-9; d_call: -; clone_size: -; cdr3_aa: CASSLVLNQETQYF; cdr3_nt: TGTGCCAGCAGCTTAGTCTTAAACCAAGAGACCCAGTACTTC
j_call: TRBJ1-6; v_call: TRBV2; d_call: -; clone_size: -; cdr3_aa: CASSVRGRGSPLHF; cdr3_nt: TGTGCCAGCAGTGTCCGGGGGAGAGGCTCACCCCTCCACTTT
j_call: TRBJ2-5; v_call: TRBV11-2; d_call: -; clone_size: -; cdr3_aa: CASSSTIQYF; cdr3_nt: TGTGCCAGCAGCTCTACGATCCAGTACTTC
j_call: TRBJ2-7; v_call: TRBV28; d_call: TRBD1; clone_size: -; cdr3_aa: CASSFGDRGRVDPKDYEQYF; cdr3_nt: TGTGCCAGCAGTTTCGGGGACAGGGGGCGGGTTGACCCCAAGGACTACGAGCAGTACTTC
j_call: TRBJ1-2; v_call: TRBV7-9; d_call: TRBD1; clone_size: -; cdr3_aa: CASSTRTGDGYTF; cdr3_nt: TGTGCCAGCAGCACACGGACAGGGGATGGCTACACCTTC
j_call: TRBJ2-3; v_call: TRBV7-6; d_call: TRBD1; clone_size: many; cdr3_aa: CASSLPDRGTDTQYF; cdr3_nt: TGTGCCAGCAGCTTGCCGGACAGGGGCACAGATACGCAGTATTTT
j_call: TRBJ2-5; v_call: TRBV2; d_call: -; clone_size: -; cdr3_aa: CASSEVGRETQYF; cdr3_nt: TGTGCCAGCAGTGAAGTTGGGAGAGAGACCCAGTACTTC
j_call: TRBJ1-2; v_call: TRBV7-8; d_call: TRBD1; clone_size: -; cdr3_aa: CASSSWGQGIGGYTF; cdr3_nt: TGTGCCAGCAGCTCCTGGGGACAGGGGATAGGTGGCTACACCTTC
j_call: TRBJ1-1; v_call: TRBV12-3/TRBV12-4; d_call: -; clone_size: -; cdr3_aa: CASSFGGYTEAFF; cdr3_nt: TGTGCCAGCAGTTTTGGGGGGTACACTGAAGCTTTCTTT
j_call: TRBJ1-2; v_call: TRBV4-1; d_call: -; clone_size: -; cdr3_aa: CASSSGLAYSGYTF; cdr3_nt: TGCGCCAGCAGCTCGGGACTGGCTTATTCGGGCTACACCTTC
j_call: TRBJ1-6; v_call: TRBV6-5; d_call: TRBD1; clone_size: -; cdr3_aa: CASYRDSATSPLHF; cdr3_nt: TGTGCCAGCTACCGGGACAGTGCGACTTCACCCCTCCACTTT
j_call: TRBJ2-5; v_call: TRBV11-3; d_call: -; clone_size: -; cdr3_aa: CASSSWTVVVETQYF; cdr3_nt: TGTGCCAGCAGCTCTTGGACAGTGGTCGTAGAGACCCAGTACTTC
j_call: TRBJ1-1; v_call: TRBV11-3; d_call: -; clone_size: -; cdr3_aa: CASSLGLPNTEAFF; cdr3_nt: TGTGCCAGCAGCTTAGGCCTCCCCAACACTGAAGCTTTCTTT
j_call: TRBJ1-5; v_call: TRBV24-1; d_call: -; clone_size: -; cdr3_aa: CATSDSGLGNQPQHF; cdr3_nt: TGTGCCACCAGTGATTCAGGATTGGGGAATCAGCCCCAGCATTTT
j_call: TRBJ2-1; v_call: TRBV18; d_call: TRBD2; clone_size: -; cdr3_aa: CASSPQGLGLGDEQFF; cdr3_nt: TGTGCCAGCTCACCACAGGGACTAGGTTTGGGCGATGAGCAGTTCTTC
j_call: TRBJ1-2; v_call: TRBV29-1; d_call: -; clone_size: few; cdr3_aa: CSVVAYNYGYTF; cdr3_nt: TGCAGCGTTGTCGCCTATAACTATGGCTACACCTTC